A selection of T cell receptor beta chains follows, all from one sample in a study of blood T cell repertoires in COVID-19. Method: immunoSEQ multiplex PCR; TCRdb's copy keeps in-frame clones and lacks some. The sample contains 250,000 or so clones, around 83% of which appear only once. The sample consisted of PBMCs or T cells enriched from blood (not recorded which). These receptors originate from a woman in her fifties or sixties who had been exposed to COVID-19. Both conserved end residues are part of each CDR3. A D gene is named only where the DNA matches it firmly. Expanded clones get a size class; other rows say once, few or many, or leave the size out.

TRBD1	TRBV3-1/TRBV3-2	few	TRBJ1-4	18	TGTGCCAGCAGCCAAGATCCCCCGGACAGGGCCCGAGGTGAAAAACTGTTTTTT	CASSQDPPDRARGEKLFF
.	TRBV3-1/TRBV3-2	.	TRBJ1-1	15	TGTGCCAGCAGCCTTCGCGGGGGCGCAGGGACTGAAGCTTTCTTT	CASSLRGGAGTEAFF
.	TRBV29-1	.	TRBJ1-2	12	TGCAGCGCCCAGGGGCTCAACTATGGCTACACCTTC	CSAQGLNYGYTF
.	TRBV19	.	TRBJ1-2	18	TGTGCCAGTAGTTTCGCGGGTCTTAAAGGGGGAACTAACTATGGCTACACCTTC	CASSFAGLKGGTNYGYTF
TRBD1	TRBV4-1	.	TRBJ1-3	17	TGCGCCAGCAGCCAAGATCGAGGACAGGGGACCGGAAACACCATATATTTT	CASSQDRGQGTGNTIYF
TRBD1	TRBV7-9	.	TRBJ1-6	17	TGTGCCAGCAGCTTAGGGGACAGGAGCTCCTATAATTCACCCCTCCACTTT	CASSLGDRSSYNSPLHF
.	TRBV5-8	.	TRBJ1-6	17	TGTGCCAGCAGCCCCGCCATGGGTAGCCGGTTGTATTCACCCCTCCACTTT	CASSPAMGSRLYSPLHF
.	TRBV11-1	few	TRBJ1-1	13	TGTGCCAGCGGGGTCGGGGGGAACACTGAAGCTTTCTTT	CASGVGGNTEAFF
.	TRBV9	few	TRBJ1-2	13	TGTGCCAGCAGCGTCACAGGGTCCTATGGCTACACCTTC	CASSVTGSYGYTF
TRBD1	TRBV19	once	TRBJ1-3	14	TGTGCCAGTAGGATTACAGGGGTTGGAAACACCATATATTTT	CASRITGVGNTIYF
TRBD1	TRBV6-5	once	TRBJ1-5	14	TGTGCCAGCAGCCGACAGGGGGGAAATCAGCCCCAGCATTTT	CASSRQGGNQPQHF
TRBD1	TRBV10-2	.	TRBJ1-1	14	TGCGCCAGCAGATTTGGGACAGCGAACACTGAAGCTTTCTTT	CASRFGTANTEAFF
.	TRBV29-1	.	TRBJ1-5	13	TGCAGCGTTGAAGATCAGGCGTCGGGAGCCCAGCATTTT	CSVEDQASGAQHF
TRBD2	TRBV6-2/TRBV6-3	.	TRBJ2-5	14	TGTGCCAGCAGCCTACTAGCGGCCACGGAGACCCAGTACTTC	CASSLLAATETQYF
.	TRBV27	.	TRBJ2-2	13	TGTGCCAGCAGCCGGGACTGGACCGGGGAGCTGTTTTTT	CASSRDWTGELFF
TRBD1	TRBV30	.	TRBJ2-7	12	TGTGCCCTCCGACAGGGACGCTACGAGCAGTACTTC	CALRQGRYEQYF
.	TRBV6-2/TRBV6-3	.	TRBJ1-1	17	TGTGCCAGCAGTTTTGTTACCTACGCGGGGATGAACACTGAAGCTTTCTTT	CASSFVTYAGMNTEAFF
.	TRBV7-2	.	TRBJ2-5	14	TGTGCCAGCAGCTTAGCCCATAGACAAGAGACCCAGTACTTC	CASSLAHRQETQYF
TRBD1	TRBV18	.	TRBJ1-2	13	TGTGCCAGCTCACCGCCAGGGGGAAATGGCTACACCTTC	CASSPPGGNGYTF
.	TRBV6-2/TRBV6-3	.	TRBJ2-2	15	TGTGCCAGCAGTTTACTCAGGGGGAACACCGGGGAGCTGTTTTTT	CASSLLRGNTGELFF
.	TRBV2	.	TRBJ1-2	14	TGTGCCAGCAGTGAGCGGGGACGGTTAATGGGCTACACCTTC	CASSERGRLMGYTF
TRBD1	TRBV12-3/TRBV12-4	.	TRBJ1-3	13	TGTGCCAGCAGGGACGACAGGGCAGACACCATATATTTT	CASRDDRADTIYF
.	TRBV28	.	TRBJ2-2	14	TGTGCCAGCCGGGACACCGATCTCACCGGGGAGCTGTTTTTT	CASRDTDLTGELFF
TRBD2	TRBV5-6	.	TRBJ2-7	15	TGTGCCAGCAGCTTTAGCGGGATCAGCTCCTACGAGCAGTACTTC	CASSFSGISSYEQYF
.	TRBV4-1	.	TRBJ2-5	17	TGCGCCAGCAGCCAAGATCCACCCGGGTCACTTCAAGAGACCCAGTACTTC	CASSQDPPGSLQETQYF
.	TRBV28	few	TRBJ1-3	15	TGTGCCAGCAGTTTCCATTCTCCAGCTGGAAACACCATATATTTT	CASSFHSPAGNTIYF
TRBD1	TRBV6-5	.	TRBJ1-2	15	TGTGCCAGCAGTTATTCCCCCGGGACAGGGGATGGCTACACCTTC	CASSYSPGTGDGYTF
.	TRBV7-9	.	TRBJ2-7	15	TGTGCCAGCAGCTTGGCAGGGTTGGTATCCTACGAGCAGTACTTC	CASSLAGLVSYEQYF
.	TRBV4-3	once	TRBJ2-5	15	TGCGCCAGCAGCCAAGATCTGTCGGGTGGAGAGACCCAGTACTTC	CASSQDLSGGETQYF
TRBD1	TRBV6-5	few	TRBJ1-2	13	TGTGCCACACAGGGGACACCTAACTATGGCTACACCTTC	CATQGTPNYGYTF
.	TRBV3-1/TRBV3-2	.	TRBJ1-1	13	TGTGCCAGCAGCCAAGGGAGCTACACTGAAGCTTTCTTT	CASSQGSYTEAFF
.	TRBV13	.	TRBJ2-7	13	TGTGCCAGCAGCCCACAGTACTCCTACGAGCAGTACTTC	CASSPQYSYEQYF
.	TRBV6-5	.	TRBJ2-1	12	TGTGCCAGCAGTCGTCCAGGGGGGCCGTGTTTCTTC	CASSRPGGPCFF
.	TRBV3-1/TRBV3-2	.	TRBJ2-5	13	TGTGCCAGCAGCCATCCGACATGGGAGACCCAGTACTTC	CASSHPTWETQYF
.	TRBV19	once	TRBJ2-1	14	TGTGCCAGTAGTCCGTATAGCTCCTACAATGAGCAGTTCTTC	CASSPYSSYNEQFF
.	TRBV11-2	.	TRBJ2-2	14	TGTGCCAGCAGCTTAGTCCGTAGCACCGGGGAGCTGTTTTTT	CASSLVRSTGELFF
.	TRBV5-4	few	TRBJ1-6	12	TGTGCCAGCAGCTTGCTAGATTCACCCCTCCACTTT	CASSLLDSPLHF
.	TRBV29-1	.	TRBJ2-1	12	TGCAGCGCCCTCACGGTGGTAAATGAGCAGTTCTTC	CSALTVVNEQFF
TRBD1	TRBV9	.	TRBJ1-1	14	TGTGCCAGCAGCGTACGACAGGGGGACACTGAAGCTTTCTTT	CASSVRQGDTEAFF
TRBD2	TRBV3-1/TRBV3-2	.	TRBJ2-5	16	TGTGCCAGCAGCCCGGGGGGACTCGCTTTTCGGGAGACCCAGTACTTC	CASSPGGLAFRETQYF
TRBD1	TRBV10-2	.	TRBJ1-1	16	TGCGCCAGCAGGGAGACAGGGGGGCACAGGAACACTGAAGCTTTCTTT	CASRETGGHRNTEAFF
.	TRBV7-2	.	TRBJ1-1	15	TGTGCCAGCAGCTACCCTTGGAGGGTGGACACTGAAGCTTTCTTT	CASSYPWRVDTEAFF
.	TRBV7-9	.	TRBJ2-3	12	TGTGCCAGCAGCTGGGGGCAAGATACGCAGTATTTT	CASSWGQDTQYF
TRBD1	TRBV7-8	once	TRBJ1-5	16	TGTGCCAGCAGCCGCAGGGGGCTATCGGGCAATCAGCCCCAGCATTTT	CASSRRGLSGNQPQHF
.	TRBV18	many	TRBJ2-5	15	TGTGCCAGCTCACGGGACAATGGGGTTCAAGAGACCCAGTACTTC	CASSRDNGVQETQYF
.	TRBV12-3/TRBV12-4	.	TRBJ2-1	13	TGTGCCAGCAGCCACTCGAGGGACAATGAGCAGTTCTTC	CASSHSRDNEQFF
TRBD1	TRBV12-3/TRBV12-4	.	TRBJ1-5	13	TGTGCCAGCAGTATGACAGGGGCTCAGCCCCAGCATTTT	CASSMTGAQPQHF
TRBD1	TRBV7-2	.	TRBJ1-1	13	TGTGCCAGCAGCGCGAGGGACAGGGGGAGAGCTTTCTTT	CASSARDRGRAFF